This T cell receptor beta chain stems from a study of identifying expanded T cells in peripheral blood. Overall study findings and caveats: Roughly 2-week clone count variance significantly increased as total template count grew. Differentially abundant clones: around 1.2 between replicates, 15 to 17 at about two weeks, 19 to 20 at four.

Method: immunoSEQ multiplex PCR; TCRdb's copy keeps in-frame clones and lacks some. The data hold around 90,000 clones, with about nine tenths observed a single time. Regarding this clone: The antigen is undetermined.

No infections or other immune events were documented during collection. V lost 6 bases and J lost 2; bases outside the gene matches: 12. The CDR3 is 17 residues long. The germline V gene encodes CDR1 MGHRA and CDR2 YSYEKL. The sequenced material came from blood. The rearrangement links TRBV4-1 to TRBJ2-7; TRBD2 aligns across 11 bases. The receptor was derived from a person between 18 and 69 years old in good health. The DNA of the CDR3 is TGCGCCAGCAGACCATTTGCCGGGACTAGCGGCACCTACGAGCAGTACTTC. It translates to CASRPFAGTSGTYEQYF.